Listed below are T cell receptor beta chains from one sample, sequenced in a study of shared clonotypes between healthy human individuals. Data came from immunoSEQ multiplex PCR; TCRdb stores just in-frame clones and leaves some out. The sample gives hundreds of thousands of clones, approximately 73% of which show up once; around 1.8% is in the top ten. What was sequenced was memory CD4+ T cells sorted from blood. The receptors were gathered from a woman aged 25-40 years in good health. The CDR3 runs from the conserved cysteine through the conserved F or W. D genes are given only for firm matches. Where a row states a size, it is once, few, many or the class of an expanded clone; other rows omit it.

V gene: TRBV5-6
D gene: NA
CDR3 length: 13
J gene: TRBJ2-7
clone size: NA
CDR3 DNA: TGTGCCAGCACCTCGACACTAGCCTACGAGCAGTACTTC
CDR3 protein: CASTSTLAYEQYF

V gene: TRBV6-4
D gene: NA
CDR3 length: 13
J gene: TRBJ1-2
clone size: NA
CDR3 DNA: TGTGCCAGCAGTGACAGGGGAAACTATGGCTACACCTTC
CDR3 protein: CASSDRGNYGYTF

V gene: TRBV23-1
D gene: NA
CDR3 length: 16
J gene: TRBJ1-5
clone size: NA
CDR3 DNA: TGCGCCAGCAGCCCTACCTGGACGCGGGGGAATCAGCCCCAGCATTTT
CDR3 protein: CASSPTWTRGNQPQHF

V gene: TRBV6-6
D gene: NA
CDR3 length: 15
J gene: TRBJ1-4
clone size: once
CDR3 DNA: TGTGCCAGCAGTTATGGAGGAGCCCAAGATGAAAAACTGTTTTTT
CDR3 protein: CASSYGGAQDEKLFF

V gene: TRBV4-2
D gene: NA
CDR3 length: 13
J gene: TRBJ2-7
clone size: NA
CDR3 DNA: TGTGCCAGCAGCCAGCTAGCTTCCTACGAGCAGTACTTC
CDR3 protein: CASSQLASYEQYF

V gene: TRBV29-1
D gene: NA
CDR3 length: 15
J gene: TRBJ1-5
clone size: NA
CDR3 DNA: TGCAGCGTTTCTGTGGGGGGGAAGGGGAATCAGCCCCAGCATTTT
CDR3 protein: CSVSVGGKGNQPQHF

V gene: TRBV11-2
D gene: NA
CDR3 length: 15
J gene: TRBJ2-3
clone size: NA
CDR3 DNA: TGTGCCAGCAGCTTAAACCCGACCCCTTCAGATACGCAGTATTTT
CDR3 protein: CASSLNPTPSDTQYF

V gene: TRBV5-1
D gene: NA
CDR3 length: 15
J gene: TRBJ2-3
clone size: NA
CDR3 DNA: TGCGCCAGCAGCTTGGCCATGGGTGGCACAGATACGCAGTATTTT
CDR3 protein: CASSLAMGGTDTQYF

V gene: TRBV7-3
D gene: TRBD1
CDR3 length: 16
J gene: TRBJ2-2
clone size: NA
CDR3 DNA: TGTGCCAGCAGCTCCCCGACAGGGGCGAACACCGGGGAGCTGTTTTTT
CDR3 protein: CASSSPTGANTGELFF

V gene: TRBV7-3
D gene: NA
CDR3 length: 15
J gene: TRBJ1-3
clone size: NA
CDR3 DNA: TGTGCCAGCAGCTTAAGGGGCAGCGATGGAAACACCATATATTTT
CDR3 protein: CASSLRGSDGNTIYF

V gene: TRBV7-2
D gene: TRBD2
CDR3 length: 15
J gene: TRBJ2-3
clone size: NA
CDR3 DNA: TGTGCCAGCAGCAAGGGACTAGCGGTCACAGATACGCAGTATTTT
CDR3 protein: CASSKGLAVTDTQYF

V gene: TRBV7-9
D gene: NA
CDR3 length: 14
J gene: TRBJ2-7
clone size: NA
CDR3 DNA: TGTGCCAGCTCCTTCGGTGTAGCCGGGGACGAGCAGTACTTC
CDR3 protein: CASSFGVAGDEQYF

V gene: TRBV15
D gene: NA
CDR3 length: 13
J gene: TRBJ1-2
clone size: NA
CDR3 DNA: TGTGCCACCAGCAGTAAGATTAACTATGGCTACACCTTC
CDR3 protein: CATSSKINYGYTF

V gene: TRBV20-1
D gene: NA
CDR3 length: 10
J gene: TRBJ2-1
clone size: NA
CDR3 DNA: TGCAGTGCTAGTAGAGGGTCGGAGTTCTTC
CDR3 protein: CSASRGSEFF

V gene: TRBV13
D gene: TRBD1
CDR3 length: 18
J gene: TRBJ2-7
clone size: NA
CDR3 DNA: TGTGCCAGCAGCTTAGACGAAGGAAGGGGGCCCAGCTCCTACGAGCAGTACTTC
CDR3 protein: CASSLDEGRGPSSYEQYF

V gene: TRBV10-3
D gene: TRBD2
CDR3 length: 17
J gene: TRBJ2-4
clone size: NA
CDR3 DNA: TGTGCCATCGGGACCACGGGACTAGCGGATTCCAAAAACATTCAGTACTTC
CDR3 protein: CAIGTTGLADSKNIQYF

V gene: TRBV2
D gene: NA
CDR3 length: 10
J gene: TRBJ2-7
clone size: few
CDR3 DNA: TGTGCCAGCAGGAACTACGAGCAGTACTTC
CDR3 protein: CASRNYEQYF

V gene: TRBV7-3
D gene: NA
CDR3 length: 15
J gene: TRBJ2-7
clone size: NA
CDR3 DNA: TGTGCCAGCAGTCCCGACCGGGGGGCGACCTACGAGCAGTACTTC
CDR3 protein: CASSPDRGATYEQYF

V gene: TRBV7-8
D gene: NA
CDR3 length: 16
J gene: TRBJ1-3
clone size: NA
CDR3 DNA: TGTGCCAGCAGCCCAAGGACACTCCTTCTTGGAAACACCATATATTTT
CDR3 protein: CASSPRTLLLGNTIYF

V gene: TRBV7-9
D gene: NA
CDR3 length: 16
J gene: TRBJ2-3
clone size: once
CDR3 DNA: TGTGCCAGCAGCTTAGGAGGTGCATCTAGCACAGATACGCAGTATTTT
CDR3 protein: CASSLGGASSTDTQYF

V gene: TRBV20-1
D gene: NA
CDR3 length: 11
J gene: TRBJ2-5
clone size: NA
CDR3 DNA: TGCAGTGCTAGAGATATAGAGACCCAGTACTTC
CDR3 protein: CSARDIETQYF

V gene: TRBV28
D gene: NA
CDR3 length: 17
J gene: TRBJ2-7
clone size: NA
CDR3 DNA: TGTGCCAGCAGTCCCCAGGGGGGAGCGGGACAAAACTACGAGCAGTACTTC
CDR3 protein: CASSPQGGAGQNYEQYF

V gene: TRBV19
D gene: TRBD1
CDR3 length: 14
J gene: TRBJ1-1
clone size: NA
CDR3 DNA: TGTGCCAGTAGTATTCAGGGGGCATATACTGAAGCTTTCTTT
CDR3 protein: CASSIQGAYTEAFF

V gene: TRBV5-1
D gene: NA
CDR3 length: 16
J gene: TRBJ2-1
clone size: NA
CDR3 DNA: TGCGCCAGCAGCTTGGGGGCGGGGGCCTCCTACAATGAGCAGTTCTTC
CDR3 protein: CASSLGAGASYNEQFF

V gene: TRBV11-3
D gene: NA
CDR3 length: 15
J gene: TRBJ2-2
clone size: NA
CDR3 DNA: TGTGCCAGCAGCCGCGGGGGCGTAAATTCCGGGGAGCTGTTTTTT
CDR3 protein: CASSRGGVNSGELFF

V gene: TRBV5-6
D gene: NA
CDR3 length: 17
J gene: TRBJ2-6
clone size: few
CDR3 DNA: TGTGCCAGCAGCATTGGGACATTAGGCTCTGGGGCCAACGTCCTGACTTTC
CDR3 protein: CASSIGTLGSGANVLTF

V gene: TRBV18
D gene: TRBD1
CDR3 length: 15
J gene: TRBJ2-7
clone size: NA
CDR3 DNA: TGTGCCAGCTCACCAATGACAGGGGGCTCCTACGAGCAGTACTTC
CDR3 protein: CASSPMTGGSYEQYF

V gene: TRBV10-1
D gene: TRBD2
CDR3 length: 15
J gene: TRBJ2-2
clone size: NA
CDR3 DNA: TGCGCCAGCAGTGCCCAGCGGGAGGGCCACGGGGAGCTGTTTTTT
CDR3 protein: CASSAQREGHGELFF

V gene: TRBV7-8
D gene: NA
CDR3 length: 13
J gene: TRBJ1-2
clone size: few
CDR3 DNA: TGTGCCAGCAGCTTAGAGTATGCCTATGGCTACACCTTC
CDR3 protein: CASSLEYAYGYTF

V gene: TRBV10-3
D gene: NA
CDR3 length: 17
J gene: TRBJ2-1
clone size: NA
CDR3 DNA: TGTGCCATCAGTGAGTCGAAGGGGAGAGGTTCCAACAATGAGCAGTTCTTC
CDR3 protein: CAISESKGRGSNNEQFF

V gene: TRBV5-1
D gene: TRBD2
CDR3 length: 15
J gene: TRBJ2-3
clone size: NA
CDR3 DNA: TGCGCCAGCAGCTCGTGGGGAGGGGACTCAGATACGCAGTATTTT
CDR3 protein: CASSSWGGDSDTQYF

V gene: TRBV7-6
D gene: TRBD2
CDR3 length: 17
J gene: TRBJ2-1
clone size: NA
CDR3 DNA: TGTGCCAGCAGCAACACCGGGGGACTAGCGGGAGACAATGAGCAGTTCTTC
CDR3 protein: CASSNTGGLAGDNEQFF

V gene: TRBV7-2
D gene: TRBD2
CDR3 length: 16
J gene: TRBJ2-7
clone size: NA
CDR3 DNA: TGTGCCAGCAGCTTGTCAGTCGTAGCGGGACCCTACGAGCAGTACTTC
CDR3 protein: CASSLSVVAGPYEQYF

V gene: TRBV9
D gene: TRBD2
CDR3 length: 15
J gene: TRBJ2-1
clone size: once
CDR3 DNA: TGTGCCAGCAGCGTAGACTATGGGACTAGCGGGAGTTGGTTCTTC
CDR3 protein: CASSVDYGTSGSWFF

V gene: TRBV27
D gene: TRBD1
CDR3 length: 15
J gene: TRBJ1-3
clone size: once
CDR3 DNA: TGTGCCAGCGCGGACAGGTTATTGTCTGGAAACACCATATATTTT
CDR3 protein: CASADRLLSGNTIYF

V gene: TRBV4-1
D gene: NA
CDR3 length: 15
J gene: TRBJ1-4
clone size: once
CDR3 DNA: TGCGCCAGCAGCCAAGCAGGGAACGTTAATGAAAAACTGTTTTTT
CDR3 protein: CASSQAGNVNEKLFF

V gene: TRBV30
D gene: TRBD1
CDR3 length: 14
J gene: TRBJ1-4
clone size: NA
CDR3 DNA: TGTGCCTGGAACCCGGGACAGGTTGTGGAGGGACTGTTTTTT
CDR3 protein: CAWNPGQVVEGLFF

V gene: TRBV28
D gene: TRBD1
CDR3 length: 15
J gene: TRBJ2-3
clone size: NA
CDR3 DNA: TGTGCCAGCAGTCAACCGGGACAGGGTACAGATACGCAGTATTTT
CDR3 protein: CASSQPGQGTDTQYF

V gene: TRBV4-1
D gene: NA
CDR3 length: 16
J gene: TRBJ2-7
clone size: once
CDR3 DNA: TGCGCCAGCAGCCAAGTTTCAGGGGCGGCCTCCTACGAGCAGTACTTC
CDR3 protein: CASSQVSGAASYEQYF

V gene: TRBV18
D gene: NA
CDR3 length: 13
J gene: TRBJ2-7
clone size: NA
CDR3 DNA: TGTGCCAGCTCAACCGGGATTTCCTACGAGCAGTACTTC
CDR3 protein: CASSTGISYEQYF

V gene: TRBV11-2
D gene: TRBD1
CDR3 length: 15
J gene: TRBJ1-1
clone size: NA
CDR3 DNA: TGTGCCAGCAGCTCGAGGACAGGGGGCGGGAGGGGTGCTTTCTTT
CDR3 protein: CASSSRTGGGRGAFF

V gene: TRBV7-8
D gene: NA
CDR3 length: 14
J gene: TRBJ2-4
clone size: NA
CDR3 DNA: TGTGCCAGCAACCCTAGGGCCTACAAAAACATTCAGTACTTC
CDR3 protein: CASNPRAYKNIQYF

V gene: TRBV6-1
D gene: NA
CDR3 length: 15
J gene: TRBJ1-4
clone size: NA
CDR3 DNA: TGTGCCAGCAGGACTCAACAAGGATCAAATGAAAAACTGTTTTTT
CDR3 protein: CASRTQQGSNEKLFF

V gene: TRBV28
D gene: NA
CDR3 length: 13
J gene: TRBJ2-1
clone size: NA
CDR3 DNA: TGTGCCAGCAGTTTGAGGGGAAACAATGAGCAGTTCTTC
CDR3 protein: CASSLRGNNEQFF